This TCR beta chain was found in a study of neurological immune-mediated disorders. Whole-study findings and limits: In HTLV-1-associated myelopathy, TCR clonal expansion was greatest, whereas multiple sclerosis had the least, falling below healthy controls. The multiple sclerosis repertoire cluster showed no association with any clinical or MRI feature. The authors stated that larger cohorts are needed.

This CDR3 spans 13 amino acids. CDR1 and CDR2 from the germline V gene are SGHTS and YDEGEE. V was clipped by 3 bases and J by 5 bases, with 11 bases between them. Via MiXCR, TCRdb re-called the 5' RACE reads, giving one row per CDR3 protein. Of approximately 26,000 distinct CDR3 sequences in the sample, about 2.6% are singletons; the top ten hold 2% to 2.5%. This clonotype has ten or more counts. The antigen is undetermined. This clonotype originated in a woman between 50 and 59 years old with multiple sclerosis. V gene TRBV5-8 combines with J gene TRBJ2-5; D possibly corresponds to TRBD1 (6 bases). The sequenced sample consisted of PBMCs. The chain's CDR3 is CASSSGHQETQYF. CDR3 bases: TGTGCCAGCAGCTCGGGACATCAGGAGACCCAGTACTTC.